These 2 T cell receptor beta chains were sequenced from one sample in a study of human T cells and chemical hapten exposure. Time point in this sample: healthy volunteer bleed at 6 weeks. Unfractionated whole blood was the source from which total RNA was extracted. From the RACE reads, TCRdb called clonotypes with MiXCR, one entry per CDR3 protein. Among about 79,000 distinct CDR3 sequences listed, about 9% were seen once. Sequenced input: whole blood. These receptors were taken from a male donor in good health. Some clones in this sample may be carry-over from other donors' samples.

This clonotype was detected a few times. The chain joins TRBV5-1 to TRBJ2-6; no firm D call. The CDR3 contains 16 residues. V was clipped by 7 bases and J by 0 bases, with 14 bases between them. The germline V gene has CDR1 SGHRS and CDR2 YFSETQ. In DNA form, the CDR3 reads TGCGCCAGCCGAGATACACCGAGCTCTGGGGCCAACGTCCTGACTTTC. It specifies CASRDTPSSGANVLTF.

The table lists this clonotype with a few counts. The rearrangement links TRBV2 to TRBJ2-5; maybe TRBD1 (6 bases). Germline V gives CDR1 SNHLY, CDR2 FYNNEI. This CDR3 has 16 residues. Trimming shortened V by 6 bases and J by 5 bases, and 22 bases separated the two germline ends. The CDR3 loop is CASRDSYRERRETQYF. The CDR3 nucleotides are TGTGCCAGCAGGGATTCGTACAGGGAACGGAGGGAGACCCAGTACTTC. Complete variable domain (other parts from reference TRBV2 and TRBJ2-5): EPEVTQTPSHQVTQMGQEVILRCVPISNHLYFYWYRQILGQKVEFLVSFYNNEISEKSEIFDDQFSVERPDGSNFTLKIRSTKLEDSAMYFCASRDSYRERRETQYFGPGTRLLVL.